This TCR beta chain was recorded in a study of T cells in narcolepsy. This CDR3 is built from 16 residues. CDR1 and CDR2 (germline): MGHRA, YSYEKL. The V end was cut by 4 bases, the J end by 3 bases, with 18 bases between. Measured with immunoSEQ multiplex PCR; TCRdb has only the in-frame clones, and not every one. Found here are over 25,000 clones, around 79% of them singletons; the top ten hold roughly 3.8%. Sequenced material: memory (CD45RA-) CD4+ T cells from blood. This receptor was obtained from a human donor in good health. The chain is built from TRBV4-1 and TRBJ1-2, with a tentative D call TRBD1 (5 bases). In DNA form, the CDR3 reads TGCGCCAGCAGCCCCCGTGGCGGGACGGGGGACTATGGCTACACCTTC. This sequence encodes CASSPRGGTGDYGYTF.